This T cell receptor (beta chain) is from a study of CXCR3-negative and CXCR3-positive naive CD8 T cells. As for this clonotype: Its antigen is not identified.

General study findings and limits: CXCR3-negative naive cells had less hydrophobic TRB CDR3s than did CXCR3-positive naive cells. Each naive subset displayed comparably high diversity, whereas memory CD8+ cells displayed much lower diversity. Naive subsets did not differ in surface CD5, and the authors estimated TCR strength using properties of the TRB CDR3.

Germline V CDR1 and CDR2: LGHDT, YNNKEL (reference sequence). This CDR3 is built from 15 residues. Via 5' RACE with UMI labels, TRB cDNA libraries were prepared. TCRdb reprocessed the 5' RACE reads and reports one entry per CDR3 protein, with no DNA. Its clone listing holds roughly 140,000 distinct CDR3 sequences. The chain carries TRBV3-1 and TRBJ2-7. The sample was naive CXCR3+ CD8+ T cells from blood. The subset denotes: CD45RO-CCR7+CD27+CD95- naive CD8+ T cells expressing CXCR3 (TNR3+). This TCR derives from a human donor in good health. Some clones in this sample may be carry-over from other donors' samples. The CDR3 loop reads CASSPNWGGSYEQYF.